This is a list of T cell receptor beta chains from one sample in a study of blood T cells in healthy people across ages. Using its own MiXCR run on the 5' RACE reads, TCRdb lists one record per CDR3 protein. The table has around 1,100,000 distinct CDR3 sequences, around two fifths seen once. Sequencing was done on a sample of blood. These receptors originate from a man aged 18 to 35 in good health. Each CDR3 is given with its conserved first and last residue. The D gene is left open where the match is weak. Size tells how often a clone was seen (once, few, many) or the class of an expanded clone, and some rows leave it out.

CDR3 protein	CDR3 DNA	J gene	V gene	D gene	clone size
CASSLTGQALQETQYF	TGCGCCAGCAGCTTGACGGGACAGGCGCTCCAAGAGACCCAGTACTTC	TRBJ2-5	TRBV5-1	TRBD1	once
CASRKDRGHGYTF	TGTGCCAGCAGGAAGGACAGGGGGCATGGCTACACCTTC	TRBJ1-2	TRBV25-1	TRBD1	few
CASSPGTGHNEQFF	TGCGCCAGCAGCCCGGGGACAGGGCACAATGAGCAGTTCTTC	TRBJ2-1	TRBV5-1	TRBD1	.
CASSPSPVTGGIYGYTF	TGCGCCAGCAGCCCCAGTCCGGTGACAGGGGGAATCTATGGCTACACCTTC	TRBJ1-2	TRBV4-3	TRBD1	few
CAISGDREDEQFF	TGTGCCATCAGTGGGGACAGGGAGGATGAGCAGTTCTTC	TRBJ2-1	TRBV10-3	TRBD1	.
CASSLVDQETQFF	TGTGCCAGCAGTTTAGTTGATCAAGAGACCCAGTTCTTC	TRBJ2-1	TRBV28	.	.
CASSWGNPGSDGYTF	TGCGCCAGCAGCTGGGGAAACCCTGGGTCCGATGGCTACACCTTC	TRBJ1-2	TRBV5-1	.	.
CASSLESANTGELFF	TGTGCCAGCAGCTTAGAGTCCGCCAACACCGGGGAGCTGTTTTTT	TRBJ2-2	TRBV7-8	.	few
CASSVDSVDEQFF	TGTGCCAGCAGTGTGGACAGCGTCGATGAGCAGTTCTTC	TRBJ2-1	TRBV12-3/TRBV12-4	.	.
CASSVGPNREAFF	TGTGCCAGCAGCGTAGGACCCAACCGGGAAGCTTTCTTT	TRBJ1-1	TRBV7-9	.	.
CASSVGGRDSPLHF	TGTGCCAGCAGCGTGGGGGGACGGGATTCACCCCTCCACTTT	TRBJ1-6	TRBV9	.	once
CAISEGLAGGYEQYF	TGTGCCATCAGTGAGGGACTAGCGGGGGGCTACGAGCAGTACTTC	TRBJ2-7	TRBV10-3	TRBD2	.
CASSQVSGGPPYNEQFF	TGCGCCAGCAGCCAGGTTAGCGGGGGTCCTCCTTACAATGAGCAGTTCTTC	TRBJ2-1	TRBV4-1	TRBD2	few
CASSVATGGYEQFF	TGTGCCAGCAGCGTAGCTACGGGGGGATACGAGCAGTTCTTC	TRBJ2-1	TRBV9	TRBD2	.
CASSQAQDAYGYTF	TGCGCCAGCAGCCAAGCACAGGACGCCTATGGCTACACCTTC	TRBJ1-2	TRBV4-1	.	.
CASSGTINEQYF	TGTGCCAGCAGTGGGACCATCAATGAGCAGTACTTC	TRBJ2-5	TRBV6-2/TRBV6-3	.	.
CASSLQLAETQYF	TGCGCCAGCAGCTTGCAGCTAGCGGAGACCCAGTACTTC	TRBJ2-5	TRBV5-1	.	.
CASSSLLANYGYTF	TGCGCCAGCAGCTCCCTGCTTGCTAACTATGGCTACACCTTC	TRBJ1-2	TRBV5-1	.	few
CASSLWGHGTEAFF	TGTGCCAGCAGCTTATGGGGCCATGGCACTGAAGCTTTCTTT	TRBJ1-1	TRBV7-2	.	.
CASSSIQGEWEKLFF	TGTGCCAGCAGCTCGATACAGGGGGAATGGGAAAAACTGTTTTTT	TRBJ1-4	TRBV7-8	TRBD1	.
CAISGAALQGGYTF	TGTGCCATCAGTGGGGCTGCTCTGCAAGGTGGCTACACCTTC	TRBJ1-2	TRBV10-3	.	.
CASSPIQGPGEKLFF	TGTGCCAGCAGTCCAATACAGGGGCCGGGGGAAAAACTGTTTTTT	TRBJ1-4	TRBV27	TRBD1	few
CASSPIDRGDQPQHF	TGCGCCAGCAGTCCTATAGACAGGGGTGATCAGCCCCAGCATTTT	TRBJ1-5	TRBV4-1	TRBD1	few
CASSRAGGSSNYGYTF	TGTGCCAGCAGCCGGGCAGGGGGCTCCTCTAACTATGGCTACACCTTC	TRBJ1-2	TRBV3-1	TRBD1	.
CASSVGRAADTQYF	TGTGCCAGCAGTGTGGGCCGCGCCGCGGATACGCAGTATTTT	TRBJ2-3	TRBV2	.	.
CSASPWQGRQPQHF	TGCAGTGCTTCCCCTTGGCAGGGAAGGCAGCCCCAGCATTTT	TRBJ1-5	TRBV20-1	.	.
CARWENTEAFF	TGTGCCCGCTGGGAGAACACTGAAGCTTTCTTT	TRBJ1-1	TRBV2	.	.
CASSFHGIDYNEQYF	TGTGCCAGCAGTTTCCATGGGATTGACTACAATGAGCAGTACTTC	TRBJ2-7	TRBV6-5	.	few
CASGTWTGELFF	TGCGCCAGCGGCACTTGGACCGGGGAGCTGTTTTTT	TRBJ2-2	TRBV4-3	.	few
CAFAGGGYTF	TGTGCCTTTGCGGGGGGCGGCTACACCTTC	TRBJ1-2	TRBV2	.	few
CSAPRGRDTEAFF	TGCAGTGCTCCGAGGGGGCGGGACACTGAAGCTTTCTTT	TRBJ1-1	TRBV20-1	TRBD1	few
CASSQDVASSGHLRFF	TGCGCCAGCAGCCAAGATGTTGCGTCTAGCGGCCACCTGCGGTTCTTC	TRBJ2-1	TRBV4-3	TRBD2	many
CASSLLGQNNEQFF	TGTGCCAGCAGTTTATTAGGGCAGAACAATGAGCAGTTCTTC	TRBJ2-1	TRBV12-3/TRBV12-4	.	many
CASSPAINYGYTF	TGTGCCAGCAGCCCTGCCATCAACTATGGCTACACCTTC	TRBJ1-2	TRBV7-2	.	few
CAIGGKGGSSYNEQFF	TGTGCCATCGGAGGGAAGGGGGGTAGCTCCTACAATGAGCAGTTCTTC	TRBJ2-1	TRBV10-3	.	few
CASSPRDGNTEAFF	TGTGCCAGCAGCCCCCGGGACGGTAACACTGAAGCTTTCTTT	TRBJ1-1	TRBV11-1	.	many
CASSPGLAGSDTQYF	TGCGCCAGCAGCCCCGGACTAGCGGGATCAGATACGCAGTATTTT	TRBJ2-3	TRBV5-1	TRBD2	many
CASSYSMGGQYF	TGTGCCAGCAGTTACTCGATGGGTGGGCAGTACTTC	TRBJ2-5	TRBV6-5	.	.
CASSPTGASEPQHF	TGTGCCAGCAGTCCGACAGGGGCCTCCGAGCCCCAGCATTTT	TRBJ1-5	TRBV12-3/TRBV12-4	TRBD1	few
CASSVEDSSYNEQFF	TGTGCCAGCAGCGTAGAGGATAGCTCCTACAATGAGCAGTTCTTC	TRBJ2-1	TRBV9	.	.
CTTSDPVADTQYF	TGTACCACCAGTGATCCAGTAGCGGATACGCAGTATTTT	TRBJ2-3	TRBV24-1	.	.
CASSSRSDRTSTDTQYF	TGTGCCAGCAGTTCTAGGTCCGACAGGACTAGCACAGATACGCAGTATTTT	TRBJ2-3	TRBV12-3/TRBV12-4	.	.
CATRRQIMGSTEAFF	TGTGCCACCCGCCGGCAAATAATGGGGTCGACTGAAGCTTTCTTT	TRBJ1-1	TRBV15	.	once
CASSYRDGDNEQFF	TGTGCCAGCAGTTACCGGGACGGCGACAATGAGCAGTTCTTC	TRBJ2-1	TRBV7-3	.	few
CASSARQGNYGYTF	TGTGCCAGCAGTGCTAGACAGGGAAACTATGGCTACACCTTC	TRBJ1-2	TRBV6-1	TRBD1	many
CASSRGRGNGYTF	TGTGCCAGCAGTCGGGGGAGAGGGAATGGCTATACCTTC	TRBJ1-2	TRBV27	.	.
CASSLGQALSTDTQYF	TGTGCCAGCAGTTTGGGCCAGGCCCTTAGCACAGATACGCAGTATTTT	TRBJ2-3	TRBV6-6	.	.
CSVSLRGSGNQPQHF	TGCAGTGTCTCCCTACGGGGGTCCGGGAATCAGCCCCAGCATTTT	TRBJ1-5	TRBV20-1	.	.
CASSQAVGRGDTQYF	TGCGCCAGCAGCCAAGCCGTCGGTCGGGGAGATACGCAGTATTTT	TRBJ2-3	TRBV4-3	.	few
CASSQDIDSGGTQYF	TGTGCCAGCAGCCAAGATATAGACAGTGGCGGTACGCAGTATTTT	TRBJ2-3	TRBV4-2	.	.
CASSETGNSYNEQFF	TGTGCCAGCAGCGAGACAGGGAACTCCTACAATGAGCAGTTCTTC	TRBJ2-1	TRBV5-5	TRBD1	few
CAGSESSTDTQYF	TGTGCCGGCAGCGAGAGTTCTACAGATACGCAGTATTTT	TRBJ2-3	TRBV2	.	.
CSAQRTSGAADTQYF	TGCAGTGCTCAGAGGACTAGCGGGGCGGCAGATACGCAGTATTTT	TRBJ2-3	TRBV20-1	TRBD2	.
CASSLVGVVGTEAFF	TGTGCCAGCAGTTTGGTTGGGGTAGTGGGCACTGAAGCTTTCTTT	TRBJ1-1	TRBV27	.	few
CASSPSQGKVNNEQFF	TGTGCCAGCAGCCCCTCGCAGGGAAAAGTCAACAATGAGCAGTTCTTC	TRBJ2-1	TRBV7-2	.	few
CASSERDSGGEYNEQFF	TGTGCCAGCAGCGAGCGGGATAGCGGGGGAGAATACAATGAGCAGTTCTTC	TRBJ2-1	TRBV9	TRBD2	.
CASSSRQGARKNTEAFF	TGTGCCAGCAGCTCTAGACAGGGGGCAAGGAAGAACACTGAAGCTTTCTTT	TRBJ1-1	TRBV5-5	TRBD1	few
CASSEMSAETGGNEQFF	TGTGCCAGCAGTGAAATGTCTGCGGAGACAGGGGGCAATGAGCAGTTCTTC	TRBJ2-1	TRBV25-1	TRBD1	once
CASSFPTGKETQYF	TGTGCCAGCAGCTTCCCCACAGGGAAAGAGACCCAGTACTTC	TRBJ2-5	TRBV7-2	.	.